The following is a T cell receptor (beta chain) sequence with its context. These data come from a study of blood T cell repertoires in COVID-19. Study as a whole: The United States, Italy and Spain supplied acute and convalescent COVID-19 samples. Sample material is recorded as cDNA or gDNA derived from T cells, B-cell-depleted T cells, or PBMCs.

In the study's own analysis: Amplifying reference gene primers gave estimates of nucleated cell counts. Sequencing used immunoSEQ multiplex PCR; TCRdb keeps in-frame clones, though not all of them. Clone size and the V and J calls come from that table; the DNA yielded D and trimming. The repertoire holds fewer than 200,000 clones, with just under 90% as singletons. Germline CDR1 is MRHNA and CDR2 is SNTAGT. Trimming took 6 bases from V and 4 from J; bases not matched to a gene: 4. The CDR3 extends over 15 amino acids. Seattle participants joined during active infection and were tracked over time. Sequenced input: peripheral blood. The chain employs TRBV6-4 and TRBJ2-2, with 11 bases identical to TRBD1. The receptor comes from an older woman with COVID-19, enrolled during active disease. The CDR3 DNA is TGTGCCAGCAGACCCGGGACAGGGGGCACCGGGGAGCTGTTTTTT. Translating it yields CASRPGTGGTGELFF.